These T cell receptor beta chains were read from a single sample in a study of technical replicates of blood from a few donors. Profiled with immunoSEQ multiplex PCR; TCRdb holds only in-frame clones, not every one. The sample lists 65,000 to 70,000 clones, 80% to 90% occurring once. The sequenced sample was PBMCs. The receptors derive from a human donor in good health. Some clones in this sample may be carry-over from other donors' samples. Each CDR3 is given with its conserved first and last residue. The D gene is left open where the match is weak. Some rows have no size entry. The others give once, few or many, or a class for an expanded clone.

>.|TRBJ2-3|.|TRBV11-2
CASSLVAVSRPDTQYF
TGTGCCAGCAGCTTAGTAGCAGTGAGTCGTCCAGATACGCAGTATTTT
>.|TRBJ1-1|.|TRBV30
CAWSVSQLAEAFF
TGTGCCTGGAGTGTATCTCAGTTGGCTGAAGCTTTCTTT
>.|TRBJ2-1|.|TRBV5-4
CASSLPLGSPNEQFF
TGTGCCAGCAGCTTGCCTTTGGGGAGCCCCAATGAGCAGTTCTTC
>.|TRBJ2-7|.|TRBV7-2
CASSLASGASYEQYF
TGTGCCAGCAGCTTAGCGTCAGGGGCTTCCTACGAGCAGTACTTC
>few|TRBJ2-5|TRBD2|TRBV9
CASSEAASGGPQETQYF
TGTGCCAGCAGCGAGGCAGCCAGCGGGGGGCCCCAAGAGACCCAGTACTTC
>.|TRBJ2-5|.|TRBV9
CASSVGKDIQETQYF
TGTGCCAGCAGCGTAGGGAAAGACATCCAAGAGACCCAGTACTTC
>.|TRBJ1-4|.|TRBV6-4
CASSAGGQNEKLFF
TGTGCCAGCAGTGCCGGCGGTCAGAATGAAAAACTGTTTTTT
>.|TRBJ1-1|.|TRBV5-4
CASSPGVGETEAFF
TGTGCCAGCAGCCCGGGGGTGGGGGAGACTGAAGCTTTCTTT
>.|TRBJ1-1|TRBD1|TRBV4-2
CASSQQSDRSNTEAFF
TGTGCCAGCAGCCAACAATCGGACAGGAGTAACACTGAAGCTTTCTTT
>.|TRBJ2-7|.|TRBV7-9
CASSPTGTYEQYF
TGTGCCAGCAGCCCAACAGGGACCTACGAGCAGTACTTC
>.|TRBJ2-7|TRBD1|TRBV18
CASSRGRDRAYF
TGTGCCAGCTCACGTGGTCGAGACAGGGCTTACTTC
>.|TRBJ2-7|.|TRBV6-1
CASRGSRVENYEQYF
TGTGCCAGTAGGGGGAGCAGGGTCGAAAACTACGAGCAGTACTTC
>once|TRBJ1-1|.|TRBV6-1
CASSGQGYTEAFF
TGTGCCAGCAGTGGGCAGGGGTACACTGAAGCTTTCTTT
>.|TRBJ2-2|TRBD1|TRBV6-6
CASSYLGQSTGELFF
TGTGCCAGCAGTTACTTGGGACAGAGCACCGGGGAGCTGTTTTTT
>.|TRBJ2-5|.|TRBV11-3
CASSQSGETQYF
TGTGCCAGCAGCCAAAGCGGAGAGACCCAGTACTTC
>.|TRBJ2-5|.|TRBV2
CASRDFDTPGETQYF
TGTGCCAGCAGGGACTTTGACACGCCGGGAGAGACCCAGTACTTC
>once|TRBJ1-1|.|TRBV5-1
CASSLALGANTEAFF
TGCGCCAGCAGCTTAGCCTTGGGGGCGAACACTGAAGCTTTCTTT
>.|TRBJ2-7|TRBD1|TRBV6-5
CASSGDRAYEQYF
TGTGCCAGCAGTGGGGACAGGGCCTACGAGCAGTACTTC
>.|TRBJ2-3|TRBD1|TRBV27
CASSFRTGKSTDTQYF
TGTGCCAGCAGTTTCAGGACAGGAAAGAGCACAGATACGCAGTATTTT
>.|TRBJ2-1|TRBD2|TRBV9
CASSPTSGSTFEQFF
TGTGCCAGCAGCCCGACTAGCGGGAGTACATTTGAGCAGTTCTTC
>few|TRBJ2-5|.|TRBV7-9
CASSTYRELEETQYF
TGTGCCAGCAGCACCTACAGGGAGTTGGAGGAGACCCAGTACTTC
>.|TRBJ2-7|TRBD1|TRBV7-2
CASRPSPTGREQYF
TGTGCCAGCAGGCCAAGCCCGACAGGGCGCGAGCAGTACTTC
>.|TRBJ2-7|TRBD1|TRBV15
CATSRATPGQGNEQYF
TGTGCCACCAGCAGAGCAACCCCGGGACAGGGGAACGAGCAGTACTTC
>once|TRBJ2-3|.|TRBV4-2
CASSQGDGGAPQYF
TGTGCCAGCAGCCAAGGGGATGGGGGGGCCCCGCAGTATTTT
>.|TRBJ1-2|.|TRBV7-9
CASSFGGDGGYTF
TGTGCCAGCAGCTTCGGGGGGGACGGTGGCTACACCTTC
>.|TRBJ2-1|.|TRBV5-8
CASSRAGVSSYNEQFF
TGTGCCAGCAGCCGCGCCGGGGTCAGCTCCTACAATGAGCAGTTCTTC
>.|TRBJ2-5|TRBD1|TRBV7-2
CASSEGANQGNQKTQYF
TGTGCCAGCAGTGAGGGGGCTAACCAGGGGAATCAAAAGACCCAGTACTTC
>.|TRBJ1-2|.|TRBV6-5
CASSYVGEANYGYTF
TGTGCCAGCAGTTACGTAGGTGAGGCTAACTATGGCTACACCTTC
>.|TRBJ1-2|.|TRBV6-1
CASSESGRQTYGYTF
TGTGCCAGCAGTGAGAGCGGGAGGCAAACTTATGGCTACACCTTC
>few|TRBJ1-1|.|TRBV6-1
CASIYNTEAFF
TGTGCCAGCATTTATAACACTGAAGCTTTCTTT
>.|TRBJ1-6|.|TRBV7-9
CASIPDSSYNSPLHF
TGTGCCAGCATCCCAGACAGCTCCTATAATTCACCCCTCCACTTT
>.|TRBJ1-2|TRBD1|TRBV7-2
CASSLGQFYGYTF
TGTGCCAGCAGCTTGGGACAGTTCTATGGCTACACCTTC
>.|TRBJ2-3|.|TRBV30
CAWSVLTGPTDTQYF
TGTGCCTGGAGTGTACTTACAGGGCCCACAGATACGCAGTATTTT
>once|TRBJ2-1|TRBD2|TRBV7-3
CASSLLRGGSEQFF
TGTGCCAGCAGCTTATTGCGGGGGGGGAGTGAGCAGTTCTTC
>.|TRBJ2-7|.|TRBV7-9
CASSFGNSYEQYF
TGTGCCAGCAGCTTCGGGAACTCCTACGAGCAGTACTTC
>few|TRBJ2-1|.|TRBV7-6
CASSPTIAANSYNEQFF
TGTGCCAGCAGCCCGACGATAGCGGCAAACTCCTACAATGAGCAGTTCTTC
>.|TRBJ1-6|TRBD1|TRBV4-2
CASSHPPDRADSPLHF
TGTGCCAGCAGCCATCCCCCGGACAGGGCGGATTCACCCCTCCACTTT
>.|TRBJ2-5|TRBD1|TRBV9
CASSDRGVAETQYF
TGTGCCAGCAGCGACAGGGGGGTGGCGGAGACCCAGTACTTC
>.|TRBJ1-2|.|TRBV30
CAWSVRAGGYF
TGTGCCTGGAGTGTACGAGCGGGGGGTTACTTC
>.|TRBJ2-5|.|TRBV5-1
CASKLEAHQETQYF
TGCGCCAGCAAACTAGAGGCACACCAAGAGACCCAGTACTTC
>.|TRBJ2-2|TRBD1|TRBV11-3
CASEQGVNTGELFF
TGTGCCAGCGAACAGGGGGTAAACACCGGGGAGCTGTTTTTT
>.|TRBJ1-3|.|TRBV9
CASSVGFAAGNTIYF
TGTGCCAGCAGCGTCGGCTTTGCGGCTGGAAACACCATATATTTT
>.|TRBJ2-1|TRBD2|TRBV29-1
CSYNGAHGTSENEQFF
TGCAGCTACAACGGGGCCCACGGGACTAGCGAAAATGAGCAGTTCTTC
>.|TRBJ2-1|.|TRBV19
CASSTPVSYNEQFF
TGTGCCAGTAGTACCCCAGTCTCCTACAATGAGCAGTTCTTC
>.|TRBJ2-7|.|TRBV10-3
CAISESRNGAYEQYF
TGTGCCATCAGTGAGTCGAGGAACGGGGCCTACGAGCAGTACTTC
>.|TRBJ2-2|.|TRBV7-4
CASSSYRAGCGGHHTNTGELFF
TGTGCCAGCAGCTCATATAGGGCAGGGTGCGGGGGCCACCACACGAACACCGGGGAGCTGTTTTTT
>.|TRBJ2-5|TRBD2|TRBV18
CASSPRETSPEETQYF
TGTGCCAGCTCACCCCGCGAGACTAGCCCCGAAGAGACCCAGTACTTC
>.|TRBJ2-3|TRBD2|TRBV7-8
CASSLAGGGVRTDTQYF
TGTGCCAGCAGCTTAGCGGGGGGGGGTGTGCGCACAGATACGCAGTATTTT
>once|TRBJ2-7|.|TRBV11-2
CASSLGQVGSYEQYF
TGTGCCAGCAGCTTAGGACAGGTTGGTTCTTACGAGCAGTACTTC
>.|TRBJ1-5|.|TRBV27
CASSLAFMSRNQPQHF
TGTGCCAGCAGTTTAGCCTTCATGAGTAGAAATCAGCCCCAGCATTTT
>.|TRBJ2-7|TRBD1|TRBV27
CASSFWGQGSYEQYF
TGTGCCAGCAGTTTTTGGGGACAGGGGTCCTACGAGCAGTACTTC
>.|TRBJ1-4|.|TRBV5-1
CASSLGAGEKLFF
TGCGCCAGCAGCTTGGGGGCAGGGGAAAAACTGTTTTTT
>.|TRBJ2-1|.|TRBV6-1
CASRGARVPDNEQFF
TGTGCCAGCAGGGGGGCCAGGGTCCCCGACAATGAGCAGTTCTTC
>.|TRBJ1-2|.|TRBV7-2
CASSPQRENYGYTF
TGTGCCAGCAGCCCCCAGCGGGAGAACTATGGCTACACCTTC
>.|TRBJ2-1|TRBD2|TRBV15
CATTGPAGAIHEQFF
TGTGCCACCACCGGCCCAGCGGGAGCGATTCATGAGCAGTTCTTC
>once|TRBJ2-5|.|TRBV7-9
CASSLGLSAETQYF
TGTGCCAGCAGCCTCGGACTCTCAGCGGAGACCCAGTACTTC
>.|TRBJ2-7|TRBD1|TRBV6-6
CASSDRDRSYEQYF
TGTGCCAGCAGTGACCGGGACAGGTCCTACGAGCAGTACTTC